The 20 T cell receptor beta chains reported below all come from one sample, sequenced in a study of shared clonotypes between healthy human individuals. The method was immunoSEQ multiplex PCR; TCRdb's version includes in-frame clones alone and lacks a portion of them. This repertoire shows roughly 1 million clones, 60% to 80% found once; its top ten account for around 1.4%. The sequencing input was memory CD4+ T cells sorted from blood. The subset was: CD45RA-negative fraction. These receptors all stem from a man in his late teens or twenties in good health.

This clone was seen only a few times. The chain joins TRBV7-8 to TRBJ2-7, with D maybe TRBD1 (7 bases). The CDR3 runs to 14 residues. V was shortened by 5 bases and J by 4 bases, with 15 bases between the two germline ends. Looked up from germline, CDR1 is SGHVS and CDR2 is FQNEAQ. CDR3 amino acids: CASSPGRGEYEQYF. The DNA for the CDR3 is TGTGCCAGCAGCCCGGGCAGGGGGGAATACGAGCAGTACTTC.

The rearrangement uses TRBV11-2 and TRBJ2-1; D is ambiguous. CDR1 is SGHAT, CDR2 FQNNGV, per germline. Trimming removed 1 base at V and 6 bases at J, with 4 bases between. This CDR3 has 12 amino acids. CDR3 sequence reads: CASSLALNEQFF. CDR3 in DNA: TGTGCCAGCAGCTTAGCCCTCAATGAGCAGTTCTTC.

This clone has just a few counts. The chain has TRBV5-1 and TRBJ2-5, with D hard to call. Looked up from germline, CDR1 is SGHRS and CDR2 is YFSETQ. V dropped 3 bases and J dropped 4 bases, with 10 bases sitting between them. The CDR3 extends over 13 amino acids. CDR3 in amino acids: CASSSTGTETQYF. As DNA, the CDR3 is TGCGCCAGCAGCTCCACGGGCACAGAGACCCAGTACTTC.

V usage is TRBV2 and J usage is TRBJ2-1; unclear D gene. The CDR3 contains 11 residues. CDR1 and CDR2 (germline): SNHLY, FYNNEI. V lost 4 bases and J 6 bases, leaving 4 bases between the germline ends. The CDR3 coding sequence is TGTGCCAGCAGTGTGTTCAATGAGCAGTTCTTC. Protein: CASSVFNEQFF.

The chain couples TRBV28 to TRBJ2-7; TRBD2 might be the D (5 bases). V lost 1 base and J lost 4, with 14 bases in between. Germline assignment: CDR1 MDHEN and CDR2 SYDVKM. The CDR3 is 15 amino acids. CDR3 nucleotides: TGTGCCAGCAGTTTATCATCCAGCGGAGTTTACGAGCAGTACTTC. Protein product: CASSLSSSGVYEQYF.

The chain combines TRBV28 with TRBJ2-1, with a possible D match to TRBD2 (6 bases). Germline V gene data show CDR1 as MDHEN and CDR2 as SYDVKM. The CDR3 is made up of 16 amino acids. Trimming took 3 bases from V and 8 from J, leaving 20 bases between them. CDR3 protein: CASSFTTTRRVHEQFF. In DNA, the CDR3 is TGTGCCAGCAGTTTTACTACGACTAGAAGAGTCCATGAGCAGTTCTTC.

The table lists this clone with a count of one. The chain couples TRBV29-1 to TRBJ2-1; 14 nucleotides agree with TRBD2. Germline trimming cut 5 bases from V and 5 bases from J; bases unmatched to any gene: 11. The CDR3 is 17 residues long. The germline gives CDR1 SQVTM, CDR2 ANQGSEA. The CDR3 nucleotides are TGCAGCGTTACCGGGACTAGCGGGGGATATTCCCACAATGAGCAGTTCTTC. Translation: CSVTGTSGGYSHNEQFF.

The CDR3 loop is CASSVAGEGVRETQYF. For the CDR3, the DNA is TGTGCCAGCAGCGTAGCGGGAGAAGGAGTGCGGGAGACCCAGTACTTC. The chain combines TRBV9 with TRBJ2-5; tentatively, D is TRBD2 (6 bases). This CDR3 has 16 amino acids. Deletions cut 0 bases from V and 5 bases from J, with 17 bases between. Looked up from germline, CDR1 is SGDLS and CDR2 is YYNGEE.

The V call is TRBV6-5, the J call TRBJ2-1, with D tentatively TRBD2 (6 bases). In germline, CDR1 is MNHEY, CDR2 SVGAGI. The CDR3 has 14 residues. V lost 7 bases, J lost 4 bases, and 14 bases lay in between. CDR3 sequence reads: CASNAGLRYNEQFF. CDR3 DNA: TGTGCCAGCAACGCGGGACTGCGGTACAATGAGCAGTTCTTC.

J is TRBJ1-5 and V is TRBV30; 10 positions match TRBD1. Germline V lookup: CDR1 GTSNPN, CDR2 SVGIG (reference sequence). CDR3 length: 15 residues. With 0 bases clipped from V and 2 bases from J, the junction kept 1 base outside the gene matches. The CDR3 loop is CAWSVGQGGNQPQHF. The CDR3 coding sequence is TGTGCCTGGAGTGTTGGACAGGGGGGCAATCAGCCCCAGCATTTT.

The V and J genes are TRBV27 and TRBJ1-4; D gene unclear. V lost 2 bases and J lost 5, with 12 bases in between. The CDR3 is 15 residues long. Germline V gives CDR1 MNHEY, CDR2 SMNVEV (reference sequence). The CDR3 protein is CASSLIGGRNEKLFF. For the CDR3, the DNA is TGTGCCAGCAGTTTAATCGGTGGCAGGAATGAAAAACTGTTTTTT.

V is TRBV6-6 and J is TRBJ1-1; D not resolved. Germline values: CDR1 MNHNY, CDR2 SVGAGI (reference sequence). The CDR3 consists of 15 residues. Trimming shortened V by 2 bases and J by 0 bases, and 10 bases separated the two germline ends. The CDR3 DNA reads TGTGCCAGCAGTTACCCCGGACTCCTGAACACTGAAGCTTTCTTT. Amino acids: CASSYPGLLNTEAFF.

The rearrangement uses TRBV19 and TRBJ2-2; D ambiguous. This CDR3 has 15 residues. CDR1 is LNHDA, CDR2 SQIVND, per germline (reference sequence). Trimming left V 9 bases short and J 1 base short, with 15 bases between. CDR3 protein: CASQGQRVNTGELFF. The CDR3 nucleotides read TGTGCCAGCCAAGGGCAAAGAGTGAACACCGGGGAGCTGTTTTTT.

The V call is TRBV6-1, the J call TRBJ2-7; no reliable D call. Between the trimmed V and J ends, which lost 8 bases and 3 bases, there was a span of 11 bases. CDR3 length equals 12 residues. Germline CDR1 is MNHNS and CDR2 is SASEGT. CDR3 nucleotides: TGTGCCAGCCGGACGGCTTACTACGAGCAGTACTTC. Its translation: CASRTAYYEQYF.

The CDR3 nucleotides read TGTGCCAGCAGCTTGGGACAGGGACGCTCCTACGAGCAGTACTTC. Protein: CASSLGQGRSYEQYF. The V and J genes are TRBV5-8 and TRBJ2-7, with TRBD1 identical over 7 bases. Losses at the gene ends were 0 bases for V and 0 bases for J; bases not matched to a gene: 3. The CDR3 has 15 residues. CDR1 is SGHTS, CDR2 YDEGEE, per germline. Looking up the rest from reference TRBV5-8 and TRBJ2-7 gives the full variable domain: EAGVTQSPTHLIKTRGQQATLRCSPISGHTSVYWYQQALGLGLQFLLWYDEGEERNRGNFPPRFSGRQFPNYSSELNVNALELEDSALYLCASSLGQGRSYEQYFGPGTRLTVT.

The rearrangement uses TRBV6-7 and TRBJ2-3; D is possibly TRBD2 (5 bases). TRBV6-7 is sorted into the ORF group, with uncertain function. CDR3 length equals 14 residues. V dropped 6 bases and J dropped 9 bases, with 19 bases sitting between them. DNA of the CDR3: TGTGCCAGCAGCCCCTATCTGGCGGGTGAGACGCAGTATTTT. Its protein is CASSPYLAGETQYF.

V usage is TRBV6-9 and J usage is TRBJ2-5; 7 nucleotides agree with TRBD2. CDR1 is MNHGY, CDR2 SVAAGI, per germline. V was pared by 10 bases and J by 5 bases, with 16 bases of the junction left unmatched. This CDR3 has 15 residues. CDR3 loop: CATTSGTMSNETQYF. CDR3 coding DNA: TGTGCCACCACGTCCGGGACTATGTCAAATGAGACCCAGTACTTC.

The rearrangement joins TRBV27 to TRBJ2-5, with 10 bases fitting TRBD2. Germline values: CDR1 MNHEY, CDR2 SMNVEV (reference sequence). The CDR3 extends over 15 amino acids. V lost 7 bases, J lost 5 bases, and 10 bases stayed unmatched. The CDR3 spells CASMTLAGRRETQYF. CDR3 coding DNA: TGTGCCAGCATGACACTAGCGGGGCGGCGGGAGACCCAGTACTTC.

This sequence joins TRBV5-1 and TRBJ2-7; TRBD1 matches 9 bases. Per germline, CDR1 SGHRS and CDR2 YFSETQ. V lost 3 bases and J lost 3; bases outside the gene matches: 7. The CDR3 is 15 residues long. CDR3 in DNA: TGCGCCAGCAGCTCTGAACAGGGGGCATTCTACGAGCAGTACTTC. As protein: CASSSEQGAFYEQYF.

The chain uses TRBV5-1 and TRBJ2-2; TRBD2 aligns across 7 bases. This CDR3 contains 14 residues. The trim removed 6 bases at V and 4 bases at J, leaving 6 bases unmatched. Germline CDR1 SGHRS, CDR2 YFSETQ. The CDR3 DNA is TGCGCCAGCACCAGCGGGGTGGGCACCGGGGAGCTGTTTTTT. Amino acid sequence: CASTSGVGTGELFF.